The clone carrying this TCR beta chain appeared a single time. In the same sample, other DNA sequences code for this CDR3. Using immunoSEQ multiplex PCR, the repertoire was profiled, and TCRdb retains in-frame clones only, with some absent. The sample lists about 350,000 clones, about 87% seen once, with approximately 5.9% in the top ten. Treatment given: about 20 received Ad26.COV2.S at low or high dose, single or two shots; about 5 received placebo; per-sample allocation not given. Specimen acquisition occurred on day 63 following the initial vaccine or placebo injection. The data were taken from a study of Ad26.COV2.S vaccination and SARS-CoV-2 variants. Germline V gene data show CDR1 as KGHSH and CDR2 as LQKENI. This CDR3 is built from 11 residues. Between the trimmed V and J ends, which lost 1 base and 6 bases, there was a span of 2 bases.

The genes are TRBV18 and TRBJ2-3, with D unresolved. The clonotype comes from a person between 18 and 60 years old who received the Ad26.COV2.S COVID-19 vaccine or a placebo. Sequencing used peripheral blood, obtained in a trial of Ad26.COV2.S vaccine versus placebo. CDR3 sequence: CASSPRDTQYF. CDR3 coding DNA: TGTGCCAGCTCACCACGGGATACGCAGTATTTT.